This TCR beta chain was profiled in a study of CD8 T cells in ankylosing spondylitis (dated by TCRdb to 2015 to 2018). Some background on the complete study: T cell receptor beta repertoires were profiled in healthy donors and ankylosing spondylitis patients so that disease-linked TCR variants could be found. Peripheral blood was sampled, and synovial fluid was also collected from ankylosing spondylitis patients. In total, the full study cohort was made up of roughly 110 healthy donors and about two dozen ankylosing spondylitis patients.

TCRdb records Illumina HiSeq 2500 as the sequencer. Quantitative 5'-RACE with molecular barcodes was used to prepare TCR beta libraries. As for how the authors treated the data: To identify disease-linked TCR variants, a new computational method was used, one built on a probabilistic model of VDJ rearrangement. The raw public reads went through TCRdb reprocessing: fastp at Q25, MiXCR clone calling, in-frame beta chains kept. CDR3 protein duplicates are merged, each entry listing the most common genes and DNA. The authors' filters were not applied to this entry. The sample table lists some 140,000 distinct CDR3 sequences, about 7% of them with a count of one. Around 12% of the sample rests with the top ten. General findings and caveats noted by the study authors: A TCR beta motif of about eight highly homologous amino acid variants appeared characteristic of blood from ankylosing spondylitis patients. Significant enrichment of the disease-linked clones was reported in matched synovial fluid samples from ankylosing spondylitis patients. The disease-linked clones had a CD8+ phenotype and were found at relatively low frequencies in peripheral blood. Some motif variants were previously reported in synovial fluid and blood of reactive arthritis patients, suggesting common disease-initiation mechanisms.

The germline ends are 7 bases apart after V is trimmed by 3 bases and J by 4 bases. From the cysteine through the phenylalanine, the CDR3 covers 13 amino acids. Here the CDR3 DNA is all that survives: 39 bases in frame from base 1. This clonotype was seen repeatedly, ten times or more. Its binding antigen is unknown. Base qualities are not provided; no much larger clone lies one nucleotide away. Sequenced material: blood, either unsorted or a sorted T cell fraction (not recorded which). The sequence derives from a female donor with ankylosing spondylitis or in good health (not recorded which). The sequence links TRBV12-3 or TRBV12-4 to TRBJ2-1, with an unclear D gene assignment. Read as DNA, the sequence is TGTGCCAGCAGTTTGGACGGGTACAATGAGCAGTTCTTC. Translated, this is CASSLDGYNEQFF.